Sequencing of this TCR beta chain was carried out in a study of vaccination effects on CD4 cells after COVID-19. Study information: Before sequencing, viral peptide pools were used by the ViraFEST assay to expand antigen-specific CD4+ T cells. A median of 72 days separated the second dose and sampling.

Scientists isolated CD4+ T cells after an approximately 9-day culture period ended. Subjects were given two BNT162b2 or mRNA-1273 vaccine doses. V lost 5 bases, J lost 7 bases, and 21 bases lay in between. Per the germline V gene, CDR1 is MNHEY and CDR2 is SVGEGT. The CDR3 has 16 amino acids. Comments on this clone: Its specificity is not known.

Repertoires were generated with immunoSEQ multiplex PCR, while TCRdb's copy carries only in-frame clones and drops some. The sample shows 43,000 or so clones, roughly three quarters of them seen only once. The chain combines TRBV6-2 or TRBV6-3 with TRBJ2-1; TRBD2 is a possible D gene (6 bases). The material sequenced was CD4+ T cells from PBMCs cultured without peptide, taken after COVID-19 vaccination. The sequence came from a human donor who received a COVID-19 vaccine. CDR3 residues: CASSPSRGGGNNEQFF. The CDR3 DNA reads as TGTGCCAGCAGTCCCTCGCGGGGAGGAGGGAATAATGAGCAGTTCTTC.